Each of the 21 T cell receptor beta chains below was sequenced from the same sample in a study of cytomegalovirus exposure and HLA in healthy donors. The PCR was carried out with 60 Vbeta primers and 13 Jbeta primers. The assay was immunoSEQ multiplex PCR, and TCRdb's table has in-frame clones only and misses some. The table lists about 130,000 clones, approximately 80% of them singletons. Sequencing was done on a sample of PBMCs. The origin of the receptors is a man younger than 40 in good health and CMV-seronegative.

The chain joins TRBV5-1 to TRBJ2-7, with D possibly matching TRBD2 (6 bases). The CDR3 has 14 amino acids. V was pared by 4 bases and J by 0 bases, with 11 bases between. Germline V gene sequence: CDR1 SGHRS, CDR2 YFSETQ. In nucleotides, the CDR3 is TGCGCCAGCAGCCGCGGGGAGAGCTCCTACGAGCAGTACTTC. Translating gives CASSRGESSYEQYF.

The chain recombines TRBV13 with TRBJ1-6, with D uncertain. Trimming shortened V by 0 bases and J by 5 bases, and 8 bases separated the two germline ends. In germline, CDR1 is PRHDT, CDR2 FYEKMQ (reference sequence). The CDR3 length is 15 residues. The CDR3 coding sequence is TGTGCCAGCAGCTTAGGTGGCGGGGATAATTCACCCCTCCACTTT. Translating it yields CASSLGGGDNSPLHF. Drawing the rest from reference TRBV13 and TRBJ1-6, the complete variable domain is AAGVIQSPRHLIKEKRETATLKCYPIPRHDTVYWYQQGPGQDPQFLISFYEKMQSDKGSIPDRFSAQQFSDYHSELNMSSLELGDSALYFCASSLGGGDNSPLHFGNGTRLTVT.

The chain has TRBV14 and TRBJ2-7; 7 nucleotides align to TRBD2. Looked up from germline, CDR1 is SGHDN and CDR2 is FVKESK. V lost 3 bases to trimming and J lost 0 bases; unmatched junction nucleotides: 5. The CDR3 totals 15 residues. CDR3 in DNA: TGTGCCAGCAGCCACAAAGCGGGAAGCTCCTACGAGCAGTACTTC. The encoded protein is CASSHKAGSSYEQYF.

The rearrangement uses TRBV6-5 and TRBJ1-2, with D perhaps matching TRBD1 (6 bases). The CDR3 is 14 amino acids. In germline, CDR1 is MNHEY, CDR2 SVGAGI. The V end lost 7 bases, the J end lost 3 bases, and 15 bases lay between the germline ends. The CDR3 DNA is TGTGCCAGCACTAACAGGGCTGGTGACTATGGCTACACCTTC. This gives the protein CASTNRAGDYGYTF.

The chain joins TRBV19 to TRBJ1-2, with 7 bases lining up with TRBD1. This CDR3 comprises 14 residues. Per the germline V gene, CDR1 is LNHDA and CDR2 is SQIVND (reference sequence). V lost 5 bases and J lost 0; bases outside the gene matches: 3. The CDR3 bases are TGTGCCAGTAGTGACAGGGTAACTAACTATGGCTACACCTTC. Residues: CASSDRVTNYGYTF.

The chain employs TRBV7-9 and TRBJ1-2, with 7 bases fitting TRBD1. The CDR3 runs to 13 residues. V was pared by 5 bases and J by 3 bases, with 3 bases of the junction left unmatched. In germline, CDR1 is SEHNR, CDR2 FQNEAQ (reference sequence). For the CDR3, the DNA is TGTGCCAGCAGCCTGGGGACAGACTATGGCTACACCTTC. Encoded protein: CASSLGTDYGYTF.

This clone was counted between two and nine times. The chain carries TRBV12-5 and TRBJ2-7; TRBD1 matches 7 bases. The length of the CDR3 is 12 residues. V gave up 6 bases and J gave up 3 bases; unmatched junction bases: 2. The germline V gene encodes CDR1 LGHNT and CDR2 FRNRAP. The CDR3 here is CASGRDSYEQYF. The CDR3 DNA reads as TGTGCTAGTGGCCGGGACAGCTACGAGCAGTACTTC.

The rearrangement uses TRBV11-2 and TRBJ2-4; tentative D call: TRBD1 (5 bases). Germline CDR1 SGHAT, CDR2 FQNNGV. CDR3 length: 14 residues. Trimming stripped 4 bases from V and 7 bases from J, with 14 bases between. The CDR3 bases are TGTGCCAGCAGCTCCCAAAGGGGTTTTAACATTCAGTACTTC. This sequence encodes CASSSQRGFNIQYF.

This clone was counted only a few times. The chain joins TRBV11-2 to TRBJ2-7; 11 bases map to TRBD2. The CDR3 covers 16 residues. Trimming at V came to 5 bases and at J to 2 bases, leaving 8 bases not matched to a gene. Germline V gene data show CDR1 as SGHAT and CDR2 as FQNNGV. CDR3 sequence (DNA): TGTGCCAGCAGCGCCCGGACTAGCGGGCTAACCTACGAGCAGTACTTC. Protein: CASSARTSGLTYEQYF.

This rearrangement joins TRBV2 to TRBJ2-2; the D gene is possibly TRBD2 (6 bases). Germline-derived CDR1 and CDR2 are SNHLY and FYNNEI. V gave up 1 base and J gave up 2 bases, with 11 bases separating them. The CDR3 length is 16 residues. DNA of the CDR3: TGTGCCAGCAGTGAAGGCGGGGCAGTCAACACCGGGGAGCTGTTTTTT. It is translated as CASSEGGAVNTGELFF.

The CDR3 here is CASSIGLAYEQYF. The CDR3 DNA follows: TGTGCCAGTAGTATAGGACTAGCCTACGAGCAGTACTTC. The chain links TRBV19 to TRBJ2-7, with D possibly TRBD2 on 6 matching bases. The CDR3 extends over 13 amino acids. V was cut by 1 base and J by 2 bases, with 6 bases left in between. Germline V gene sequence: CDR1 LNHDA, CDR2 SQIVND (reference sequence).

This clone has only a few counts. The chain links TRBV27 to TRBJ1-1; D perhaps matches TRBD1 (6 bases). This CDR3 spans 13 amino acids. Trimming stripped 4 bases from V and 4 bases from J, with 10 bases between. CDR1 MNHEY and CDR2 SMNVEV come from the germline V gene (reference sequence). CDR3 sequence reads: CASSWGGLTEAFF. CDR3 bases: TGTGCCAGCAGTTGGGGGGGGCTCACTGAAGCTTTCTTT.

A single count supports this clone. The chain employs TRBV4-1 and TRBJ2-7; D might be TRBD1 (5 bases). The CDR3 spans 14 residues. Deletions cut 4 bases from V and 2 bases from J, with 12 bases between. Per germline, CDR1 MGHRA and CDR2 YSYEKL. CDR3 bases: TGCGCCAGCAGCCGTGCAGGGCCCCCCTACGAGCAGTACTTC. It encodes CASSRAGPPYEQYF.

The chain has TRBV27 and TRBJ2-1, with 10 bases aligning to TRBD2. CDR3 length: 16 amino acids. The germline CDR1 and CDR2 sequences are MNHEY and SMNVEV (reference sequence). With 4 bases clipped from V and 2 bases from J, the junction kept 5 bases outside the gene matches. For the CDR3, the DNA is TGTGCCAGCAGTTCGCCAAGCGGGAGGGCCTACAATGAGCAGTTCTTC. This gives the protein CASSSPSGRAYNEQFF.

This clone was counted only a few times. The genes are TRBV15 and TRBJ2-7; a weak D match, TRBD2 (5 bases). V was shortened by 0 bases and J by 2 bases, with 11 bases between the two germline ends. In germline, CDR1 is LNHNV, CDR2 YYDKDF (reference sequence). CDR3 length: 15 residues. CDR3 DNA sequence: TGTGCCACCAGCAGAGATCTTAGGACTGCCTACGAGCAGTACTTC. It is translated as CATSRDLRTAYEQYF. The variable domain in full, completed from reference TRBV15 and TRBJ2-7, reads DAMVIQNPRYQVTQFGKPVTLSCSQTLNHNVMYWYQQKSSQAPKLLFHYYDKDFNNEADTPDNFQSRRPNTSFCFLDIRSPGLGDTAMYLCATSRDLRTAYEQYFGPGTRLTVT.

The gene calls are TRBV30 and TRBJ1-1; 7 nucleotides agree with TRBD1. The germline gives CDR1 GTSNPN, CDR2 SVGIG (reference sequence). V gave up 0 bases and J gave up 1 base; unmatched junction bases: 8. The CDR3 is 16 amino acids. The CDR3 loop reads CAWSVYLGTANTEAFF. The CDR3 bases are TGTGCCTGGAGTGTATATCTCGGGACAGCGAACACTGAAGCTTTCTTT.

The chain joins TRBV6-1 to TRBJ2-4; 7 bases are a match to TRBD2. Germline CDR1 reads MNHNS; CDR2 reads SASEGT. CDR3 length: 13 residues. The J segment lost 8 bases and the V segment lost 2 bases, leaving 3 bases of the junction unmatched. The CDR3 DNA is TGTGCCAGCAGTGAAATAGCGGGCTACATTCAGTACTTC. Translating it yields CASSEIAGYIQYF.

The rearrangement joins TRBV7-9 to TRBJ2-1; 8 bases are shared with TRBD1. J was trimmed by 8 bases and V by 5 bases; bases with no gene match: 11. The length of the CDR3 is 15 residues. Germline assignment: CDR1 SEHNR and CDR2 FQNEAQ (reference sequence). CDR3 region: CASSHGTGPRDEQFF. The CDR3 DNA sequence: TGTGCCAGCAGCCACGGGACAGGCCCTAGGGATGAGCAGTTCTTC.

This clone showed up just once. This chain links TRBV10-3 with TRBJ2-2; TRBD2 matches 8 bases. The germline V gene has CDR1 ENHRY and CDR2 SYGVKD. The CDR3 sequence is 15 residues long. The ends lost 2 bases at V and 4 bases at J; junction bases unmatched: 3. CDR3 bases: TGTGCCATCAGTGAGGGGACTAGGGGCACCGGGGAGCTGTTTTTT. Protein: CAISEGTRGTGELFF.

The genes are TRBV7-2 and TRBJ1-5, with unresolved D. Trimming took 1 base from V and 2 from J, leaving 6 bases between them. Germline CDR1 is SGHTA and CDR2 is FQGNSA. CDR3 size: 14 residues. CDR3 protein: CASSLVPGNQPQHF. The DNA of the CDR3 is TGTGCCAGCAGCTTAGTACCAGGCAATCAGCCCCAGCATTTT.

The CDR3 here is CASSVPGQLAYEQYF. Written as DNA, the CDR3 is TGTGCCAGCAGCGTCCCAGGACAATTAGCCTACGAGCAGTACTTC. This chain uses TRBV9 with TRBJ2-7, with a tentative D call TRBD1 (5 bases). The V end lost 2 bases, the J end lost 2 bases, and 14 bases lay between the germline ends. This CDR3 spans 15 amino acids. CDR1 SGDLS and CDR2 YYNGEE come from the germline V gene.